The rows below give T cell receptor beta chains drawn from one sample of a study of T cell responses to AZD1222 COVID-19 vaccine. Produced via immunoSEQ multiplex PCR; TCRdb's table is partial and in-frame only. The sample has roughly 91,000 clones; 90% are singletons. Sequenced material: peripheral blood, taken on day 0 of AZD1222 vaccination. These receptors were taken from an adult in good health. CDR3s include the opening cysteine and the closing phenylalanine or tryptophan. D genes are given only for firm matches.

j_call d_call v_call cdr3_aa
TRBJ1-3 TRBD1 TRBV6-5 CASSPLRGRGNTIYF
TRBJ1-1 TRBD1 TRBV29-1 CSVEPMDRAATEAFF
TRBJ1-3 - TRBV5-1 CASSFQGTGNTIYF
TRBJ1-4 - TRBV19 CASKTNGLEKLFF
TRBJ2-2 - TRBV2 CASCGSEWTGELFF
TRBJ1-5 TRBD1 TRBV7-9 CASSGQGVNQPQHF
TRBJ2-1 TRBD1 TRBV7-9 CASSLGGQSYNEQFF
TRBJ1-2 - TRBV12-3/TRBV12-4 CASSSTGNGYTF
TRBJ1-2 - TRBV11-2 CASSLGNTRGYTF
TRBJ1-2 - TRBV7-8 CASSLDPTHPYGYTF
TRBJ1-2 - TRBV2 CASSSVANYGYTF
TRBJ2-3 TRBD1 TRBV6-5 CAHNPGTGGPDTQYF
TRBJ2-3 TRBD2 TRBV7-3 CASSFSAGGTDTQYF
TRBJ1-3 - TRBV4-1 CASSPQERGNTIYF
TRBJ2-5 - TRBV19 CASSNGLPTTQETQYF
TRBJ2-1 TRBD1 TRBV28 CASSGQGSYNEQFF
TRBJ1-4 - TRBV5-1 CASSTPDGSNEKLFF
TRBJ2-5 - TRBV6-1 CASSEAGDPRRAGETQYF
TRBJ2-4 - TRBV11-2 CASSPQLGEGSIQYF
TRBJ1-5 - TRBV20-1 CSASVQSTQPQHF